Given below is one T cell receptor (beta chain) in context. Its target is unknown. This sample is drawn from a study of T cell responses to AZD1222 COVID-19 vaccine. Regarding the study as a whole: Nearly half of spike-specific TCRs reportedly target unmutated variant regions. Among those given AZD1222, only six were seropositive at baseline. The study found Spike-specific TCR breadth and depth rose after two AZD1222 doses. Clonal diversity may have been underestimated, and the donors were mostly white British, with more females than males.

Here immunoSEQ multiplex PCR was the method, and the copy in TCRdb shows in-frame clones only, minus some. The sample has approximately 110,000 clones, nearly 90% seen once. The CDR3 has 15 residues. Germline CDR1 is MNHEY and CDR2 is SVGAGI. The V end was cut by 4 bases, the J end by 0 bases, with 11 bases between. This TCR was recovered from an adult who received the AZD1222 COVID-19 vaccine. This sequence joins TRBV6-5 and TRBJ2-3; D is unresolved. Source: peripheral blood, taken 28 days after the second AZD1222 dose. The CDR3 spells CASSSYRPSTDTQYF. In DNA, the CDR3 is TGTGCCAGCAGTTCTTACCGCCCTAGCACAGATACGCAGTATTTT.